This record looks at one T cell receptor (beta chain) sequence and its context. In the same sample, other DNA sequences code for this CDR3. This record belongs to a study of blood T cell repertoires in COVID-19. Study as a whole: Acute and convalescent COVID-19 specimens originated in the United States, Italy and Spain.

This CDR3 spans 15 amino acids. V dropped 6 bases and J dropped 4; count of bases not matched to a gene: 3. Germline loops: CDR1 SGHAT, CDR2 FQNNGV. Libraries were prepared by immunoSEQ multiplex PCR; TCRdb keeps only in-frame clonotypes and omits some of them. The data hold about 120,000 clones, with roughly 82% observed a single time. The receptor comes from a human donor in a cohort sampled during active COVID-19. The sequencing input was peripheral blood. This chain uses TRBV11-2 with TRBJ2-1, with 13 bases matching TRBD2. The CDR3 is CASSSLAGGYNEQFF. CDR3 DNA sequence: TGTGCCAGCAGTTCACTAGCGGGGGGGTACAATGAGCAGTTCTTC. Filled out from reference TRBV11-2 and TRBJ2-1, the complete variable domain reads EAGVAQSPRYKIIEKRQSVAFWCNPISGHATLYWYQQILGQGPKLLIQFQNNGVVDDSQLPKDRFSAERLKGVDSTLKIQPAKLEDSAVYLCASSSLAGGYNEQFFGPGTRLTVL.